The T cell receptor beta chain under discussion was sequenced for a study of blood T cells in healthy people across ages. Study at large: Through template switching, about one barcoded beta molecule was captured per two T cells, as measured in model experiments.

There were at least 5.5 micrograms of total RNA extracted from every sample. Using a J-beta primer mix together with a sample-barcoded 5' primer, a second PCR was run for roughly 6 to 12 cycles. TCRdb reprocessed the 5' RACE reads with MiXCR, giving one entry per CDR3 protein. Of more than 1 million distinct CDR3 sequences in the sample, 35% to 55% were seen once. V was pared by 2 bases and J by 6 bases, with 7 bases of the junction left unmatched. Germline CDR1 reads SNHLY; CDR2 reads FYNNEI. The CDR3 runs 15 residues. This clonotype appeared a few times. Sequenced input: blood. The V gene is TRBV2, the J gene TRBJ2-7; 10 bases match TRBD2. This clonotype originated in a woman between 55 and 75 years old in good health. CDR3 sequence: CASSELASGSGEQYF. Written as DNA, the CDR3 is TGTGCCAGCAGTGAATTGGCTAGCGGGAGTGGCGAGCAGTACTTC.